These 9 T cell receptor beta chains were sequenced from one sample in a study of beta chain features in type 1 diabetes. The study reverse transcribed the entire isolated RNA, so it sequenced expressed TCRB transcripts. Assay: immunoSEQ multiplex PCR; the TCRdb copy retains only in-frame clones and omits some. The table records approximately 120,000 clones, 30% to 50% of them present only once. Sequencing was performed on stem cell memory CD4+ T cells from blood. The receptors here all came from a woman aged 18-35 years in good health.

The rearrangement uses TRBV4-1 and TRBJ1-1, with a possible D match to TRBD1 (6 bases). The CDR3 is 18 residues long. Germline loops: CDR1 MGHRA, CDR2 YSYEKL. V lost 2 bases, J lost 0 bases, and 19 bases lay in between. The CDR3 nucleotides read TGCGCCAGCAGCCAACGCGGACAGAGCCGCCAAATGAACACTGAAGCTTTCTTT. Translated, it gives CASSQRGQSRQMNTEAFF.

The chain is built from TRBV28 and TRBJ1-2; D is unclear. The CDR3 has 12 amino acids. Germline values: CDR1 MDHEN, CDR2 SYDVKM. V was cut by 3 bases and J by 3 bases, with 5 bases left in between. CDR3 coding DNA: TGTGCCAGCAGTTTTTATCACTATGGCTACACCTTC. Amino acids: CASSFYHYGYTF.

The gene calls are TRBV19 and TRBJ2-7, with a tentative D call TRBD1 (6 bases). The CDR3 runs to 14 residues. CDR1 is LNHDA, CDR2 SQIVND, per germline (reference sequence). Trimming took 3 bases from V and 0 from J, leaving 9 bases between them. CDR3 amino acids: CASSIQDSSYEQYF. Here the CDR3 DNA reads TGTGCCAGTAGTATCCAGGACAGCTCCTACGAGCAGTACTTC.

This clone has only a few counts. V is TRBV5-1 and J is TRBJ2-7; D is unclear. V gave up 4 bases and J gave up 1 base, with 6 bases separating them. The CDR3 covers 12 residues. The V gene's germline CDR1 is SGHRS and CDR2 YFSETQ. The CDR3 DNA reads TGCGCCAGCAGCCTACCTTCCTACGAGCAGTACTTC. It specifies CASSLPSYEQYF.

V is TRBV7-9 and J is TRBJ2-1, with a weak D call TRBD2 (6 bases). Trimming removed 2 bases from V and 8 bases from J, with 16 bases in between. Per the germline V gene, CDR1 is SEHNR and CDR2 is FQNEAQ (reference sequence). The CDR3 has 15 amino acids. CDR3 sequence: CASSLFGSRPHEQFF. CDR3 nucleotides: TGTGCCAGCAGCTTATTCGGGAGCCGTCCCCATGAGCAGTTCTTC. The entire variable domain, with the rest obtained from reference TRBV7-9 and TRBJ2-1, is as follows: DTGVSQNPRHKITKRGQNVTFRCDPISEHNRLYWYRQTLGQGPEFLTYFQNEAQLEKSRLLSDRFSAERPKGSFSTLEIQRTEQGDSAMYLCASSLFGSRPHEQFFGPGTRLTVL.

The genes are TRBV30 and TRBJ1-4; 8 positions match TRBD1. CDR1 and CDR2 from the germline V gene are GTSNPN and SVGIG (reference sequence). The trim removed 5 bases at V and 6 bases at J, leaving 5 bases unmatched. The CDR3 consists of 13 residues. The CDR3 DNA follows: TGTGCCTGGGTTAGGACAGGGCATGAAAAACTGTTTTTT. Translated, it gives CAWVRTGHEKLFF.

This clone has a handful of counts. For the CDR3, the DNA is TGTGCCAGCAGATCACTAGCGGGAGACCAAGAGACCCAGTACTTC. Translating gives CASRSLAGDQETQYF. The chain uses TRBV5-4 and TRBJ2-5; 11 nucleotides line up with TRBD2. The germline CDR1 and CDR2 sequences are SGHNT and YYREEE (reference sequence). Trimming cost V 5 bases and J 0 bases; bases outside gene matches: 3. The CDR3 extends over 15 amino acids.

The CDR3 reads CASRPGTGANTEAFF. The CDR3 DNA reads as TGTGCCAGCAGGCCTGGGACAGGGGCTAACACTGAAGCTTTCTTT. V is TRBV25-1 and J is TRBJ1-1; 10 bases map to TRBD1. This CDR3 has 15 residues. The V gene end was trimmed by 6 bases and the J gene end by 2 bases; junction bases not matched to a gene: 6. CDR1 and CDR2 (germline): MGHDK, SYGVNS. Together with reference TRBV25-1 and TRBJ1-1, the CDR3 gives the full variable domain: EADIYQTPRYLVIGTGKKITLECSQTMGHDKMYWYQQDPGMELHLIHYSYGVNSTEKGDLSSESTVSRIRTEHFPLTLESARPSHTSQYLCASRPGTGANTEAFFGQGTRLTVV.

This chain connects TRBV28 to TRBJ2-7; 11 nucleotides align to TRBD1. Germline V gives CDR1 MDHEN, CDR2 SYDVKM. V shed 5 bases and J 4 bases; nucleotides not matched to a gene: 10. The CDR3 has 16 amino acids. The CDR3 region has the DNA TGTGCCAGCAGTCCACCCTCCGGGACAGGGGGGTACGAGCAGTACTTC. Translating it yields CASSPPSGTGGYEQYF.